This T cell receptor beta chain was profiled in a study of T cell responses to AZD1222 COVID-19 vaccine. Overall study findings and caveats: Baseline serostatus was positive in only a handful of AZD1222 recipients. Without day 14 samples, only post-peak T cell repertoires were studied. Increases in Spike-specific TCR breadth and depth were seen after two AZD1222 doses. Spike-spanning, vaccine-associated CD4 TCRs were dominant at 160-218 and 743-854.

As concerns this clone: Its specificity is unknown. The junction differs from germline at one of its ends, possibly a read error.

TCRdb's copy holds only in-frame clones and misses some; the assay was immunoSEQ multiplex PCR. The sample shows about 130,000 clones, around nine tenths of them seen only once. Germline V lookup: CDR1 SGHVS, CDR2 FQNEAQ. This CDR3 spans 15 amino acids. The source material was peripheral blood, sampled on day 0 of AZD1222 vaccination. The source of this sequence is an adult in good health. This chain uses TRBV7-8 with TRBJ1-6; 7 bases agree with TRBD1. The CDR3: CASNLQGSESSPLHF. The CDR3 coding sequence is TGTGCCAGCAACTTACAGGGGTCGGAAAGTTCACCCCTCCACTTT.